This T cell receptor beta chain is from a study of shared T cell receptors in the human thymus. Only in-frame clones appear in the TCRdb table, and some are missing; sequencing was by immunoSEQ multiplex PCR. The sample lists some 720,000 clones, over 75% occurring once. The data also belong to a second study, concerning human thymus T cells. Per that study: The donors were infants in Finland with congenital heart defects, otherwise immunologically healthy. Thymus tissue was removed during corrective cardiac surgery. Apparent skewing of V and J gene usage characterized both thymic and blood repertoires. Related research reported highly overlapping thymic repertoires among unrelated individuals.

The clonotype was recovered from a boy under two years old with a congenital heart defect. The sample taken for sequencing was thymocytes.

The CDR3 loop is CASSLRTGVVGTEAFF. The CDR3 bases are TGTGCCAGCAGCTTACGGACAGGGGTAGTAGGAACTGAAGCTTTCTTT. This chain uses TRBV5-4 with TRBJ1-1; TRBD1 matches 9 bases. With 2 bases clipped from V and 5 bases from J, the junction kept 10 bases outside the gene matches. CDR1 SGHNT and CDR2 YYREEE come from the germline V gene (reference sequence). The CDR3 has 16 residues.